This T cell receptor beta chain was sequenced in a study of control samples from healthy donors and cancer patients. The protocol was immunoSEQ multiplex PCR, while the TCRdb copy is restricted to in-frame clones and leaves out a portion. This table holds some 140,000 clones, roughly 92% found once. CDR1 is MNHEY and CDR2 is SVGAGI in the germline V gene. Unmatched junction bases numbered 15, after V lost 7 bases and J lost 9 bases. There are 15 residues in the CDR3. The V gene is TRBV6-5, the J gene TRBJ2-3, with TRBD2 identical over 8 bases. This TCR was recovered from a man aged 25-45 years in good health. Sequenced: blood. The CDR3 DNA reads as TGTGCCAGCAACCCCACCAGGGGTAGCGGGAAAACGCAGTATTTT. This encodes CASNPTRGSGKTQYF.